This TCR beta chain derives from a study of CD8 T cells in Susac syndrome. Random hexamers were used to reverse transcribe an amount of about 0.45 to 1 ug RNA. TCRdb passed the immunoSEQ multiplex PCR reads through MiXCR, listing each CDR3 protein once. The sample has about 300,000 distinct CDR3 sequences, approximately 85% seen once. J was trimmed by 0 bases and V by 8 bases; bases with no gene match: 8. The CDR3 extends over 16 amino acids. Germline values: CDR1 MDHEN, CDR2 SYDVKM. The sequenced material came from CD8+ T cells from PBMCs. This receptor was obtained from a human donor with multiple sclerosis. This sequence joins TRBV28 and TRBJ2-2; 8 bases are shared with TRBD2. The CDR3 reads CASCSEAGANTGELFF. In DNA form, the CDR3 reads TGTGCCAGCTGTTCCGAAGCGGGAGCGAACACCGGGGAGCTGTTTTTT.